This T cell receptor (beta chain) was captured by sequencing in a study of regulatory T cells in long-lasting Graves disease. Whole-study context: Graves' cases, newly diagnosed, had used antithyroid drugs under 3 months.

Library construction for TCR beta used iRepertoire HTBI primers and Arm-PCR of CDR3 regions. TCRdb reanalysed the multiplex PCR reads using MiXCR and keeps one entry per CDR3 protein. Among some 330,000 distinct CDR3 sequences listed, about 11% were seen once. With 5 bases removed from V and 11 bases from J, the gap between germline ends came to 16 bases. Germline V lookup: CDR1 KGHSH, CDR2 LQKENI. The CDR3 runs 13 residues. This clonotype has a handful of counts. Its antigen remains unidentified. Points from the study as a whole: With persistent disease, TRBV28, TRBJ1-2 and TRBJ2-5 were the favored segments.

The time point is: newly diagnosed GD, antithyroid drugs for less than 3 months. Following extraction of RNA from PBMCs, that RNA was used to make the TCR library. These data also featured in a second study, about T cells in Graves' hyperthyroidism and ophthalmopathy. That paper notes: Lactation, pregnancy, other autoimmune disease or uncontrolled infection led to exclusion of patients. TCR CDR3 underwent first-round RT-PCR with the HTBI primer set.

Sequenced here: peripheral blood mononuclear cells (PBMCs), sampled at new diagnosis, from a patient treated with antithyroid drugs. This TCR was sampled from a woman aged 18 to 35 with Graves disease. The rearrangement joins TRBV18 to TRBJ2-1; tentative D call: TRBD1 (5 bases). For the CDR3, the DNA is TGTGCCAGCTCAACTGGCAGGGTACCTAAGCAGTTCTTC. Amino acid sequence: CASSTGRVPKQFF.